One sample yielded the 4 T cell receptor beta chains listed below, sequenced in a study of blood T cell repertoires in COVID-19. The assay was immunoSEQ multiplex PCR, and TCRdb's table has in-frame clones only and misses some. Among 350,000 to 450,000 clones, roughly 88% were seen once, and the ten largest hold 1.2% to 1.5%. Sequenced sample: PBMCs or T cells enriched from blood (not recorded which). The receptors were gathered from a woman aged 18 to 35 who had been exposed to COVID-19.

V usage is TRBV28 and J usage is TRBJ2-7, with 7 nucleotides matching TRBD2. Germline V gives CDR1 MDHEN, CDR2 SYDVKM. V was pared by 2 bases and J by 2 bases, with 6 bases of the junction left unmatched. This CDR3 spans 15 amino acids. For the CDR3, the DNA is TGTGCCAGCAGTTTAGGCGGGAGACCCACCTACGAGCAGTACTTC. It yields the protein CASSLGGRPTYEQYF.

The CDR3 loop is CASRTGAMNTEAFF. Here the CDR3 DNA reads TGTGCCAGCAGGACAGGGGCCATGAACACTGAAGCTTTCTTT. The chain is built from TRBV28 and TRBJ1-1, with 8 bases lining up with TRBD1. With V trimmed by 6 bases and J by 0 bases, 3 bases remained unmatched. The germline V gene encodes CDR1 MDHEN and CDR2 SYDVKM. The CDR3 extends over 14 amino acids.

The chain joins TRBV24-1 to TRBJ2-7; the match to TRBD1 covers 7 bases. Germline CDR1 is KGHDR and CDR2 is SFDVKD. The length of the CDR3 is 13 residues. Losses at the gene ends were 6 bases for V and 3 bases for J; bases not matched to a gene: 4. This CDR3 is CATSRDSLYEQYF. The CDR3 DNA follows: TGTGCCACCAGTCGGGACAGCCTCTACGAGCAGTACTTC.

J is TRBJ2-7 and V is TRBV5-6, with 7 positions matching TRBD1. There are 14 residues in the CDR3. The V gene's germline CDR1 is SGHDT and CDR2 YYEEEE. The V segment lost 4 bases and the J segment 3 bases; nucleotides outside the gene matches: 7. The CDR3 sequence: CASSMGQSYYEQYF. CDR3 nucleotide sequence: TGTGCCAGCAGCATGGGACAGAGCTACTACGAGCAGTACTTC.